What follows describes a single T cell receptor (beta chain). What it binds is not known. V lost 2 bases to trimming and J lost 8 bases, with 16 bases between them. The CDR3 covers 16 residues. Looked up from germline, CDR1 is LGHDT and CDR2 is YNNKEL (reference sequence). The treatment is: around 19 received Ad26.COV2.S at low or high dose, single or two shots; about 5 received placebo; per-sample allocation not given. Sampling occurred on day 63 after the first vaccine or placebo injection. An 18-55-year-old adult in Boston served as donor. The administered vaccine (an Ad26 vector) expressed Wuhan-strain SARS-CoV-2 spike. This sample was taken from a study of Ad26.COV2.S vaccination and SARS-CoV-2 variants. Overall study findings and caveats: Greater spike-specific TCR breadth was seen in vaccine recipients than in placebo recipients. Vaccine and placebo recipients had similar non-spike TCR breadth.

Some clones are missing from TCRdb's copy, which holds only in-frame ones; the method was immunoSEQ multiplex PCR. The sample gives approximately 280,000 clones, about 90% of which show up once; around 3% is in the top ten. This TCR was sampled from a person aged 18-65 years who received the Ad26.COV2.S COVID-19 vaccine or a placebo. V gene TRBV3-1 (or the pseudogene TRBV3-2) combines with J gene TRBJ1-6; D is possibly TRBD1 (6 bases). Sequencing was performed on peripheral blood, taken in a trial of Ad26.COV2.S vaccine versus placebo. Here the CDR3 reads CASSQSTGWDYSPLHF. CDR3 nucleotides: TGTGCCAGCAGCCAATCCACAGGGTGGGACTATTCACCCCTCCACTTT.